This passage covers 21 T cell receptor beta chains from one sample sequenced in a study of T cell changes during pregnancy in multiple sclerosis. Only in-frame clones appear in the TCRdb table, and some are missing; sequencing was by immunoSEQ multiplex PCR. The sample contains almost 40,000 clones, under 95% of which appear only once. This specimen was CD4+ T cells from peripheral blood mononuclear cells, taken in the second trimester of pregnancy. All receptors derive from a female donor in good health, enrolled as a control in a pregnancy study.

The V and J genes are TRBV6-5 and TRBJ1-2; D may be TRBD1 (5 bases). The V and J ends lost 5 bases and 5 bases respectively, with 9 bases between them. Germline CDR1 reads MNHEY; CDR2 reads SVGAGI. CDR3 length equals 12 residues. CDR3: CASSPQGYGYTF. As DNA, the CDR3 is TGTGCCAGCAGTCCGCAGGGATATGGCTACACCTTC.

The genes are TRBV9 and TRBJ2-2; 8 nucleotides align to TRBD2. The CDR3 is 16 residues long. V lost 0 bases, J lost 4 bases, and 5 bases stayed unmatched. Germline CDR1 is SGDLS and CDR2 is YYNGEE. CDR3 loop: CASSVVEAGATGELFF. CDR3 DNA sequence: TGTGCCAGCAGCGTAGTTGAAGCGGGGGCCACCGGGGAGCTGTTTTTT.

The V call is TRBV11-2, the J call TRBJ1-5; D might be TRBD1 (5 bases). Germline-derived CDR1 and CDR2 are SGHAT and FQNNGV. This CDR3 region has 15 residues. The V end was cut by 1 base, the J end by 2 bases, with 9 bases between. The CDR3 sequence: CASSLGGGGNQPQHF. CDR3 nucleotide sequence: TGTGCCAGCAGCTTAGGGGGCGGCGGCAATCAGCCCCAGCATTTT.

The rearrangement uses TRBV2 and TRBJ2-7, with D perhaps matching TRBD1 (6 bases). The CDR3 has 17 residues. The V end lost 6 bases, the J end lost 1 base, and 22 bases lay between the germline ends. Looked up from germline, CDR1 is SNHLY and CDR2 is FYNNEI. CDR3 loop: CASSTFELGAGSYEQYF. CDR3 sequence (DNA): TGTGCCAGCAGCACCTTCGAGTTGGGGGCTGGTTCCTACGAGCAGTACTTC.

The chain employs TRBV28 and TRBJ1-6; no clear D. CDR3 length: 16 residues. V was clipped by 10 bases and J by 6 bases, with 22 bases between them. CDR1 and CDR2 from the germline V gene are MDHEN and SYDVKM. CDR3 region: CATWPQNFRGNSPLHF. The CDR3 DNA reads TGTGCCACCTGGCCACAGAACTTTCGGGGTAATTCACCCCTCCACTTT.

The chain combines TRBV28 with TRBJ1-5; possible D gene TRBD1, 5 bases. The CDR3 is 17 amino acids. With 1 base removed from V and 4 bases from J, the gap between germline ends came to 17 bases. In germline, CDR1 is MDHEN, CDR2 SYDVKM. The CDR3, as DNA: TGTGCCAGCAGTTTATACCCCGTTGGGGCGGGGAATCAGCCCCAGCATTTT. As protein: CASSLYPVGAGNQPQHF.

This chain connects TRBV7-3 to TRBJ2-3; TRBD2 aligns across 8 bases. Germline V gene data show CDR1 as SGHTA and CDR2 as FQGTGA. The CDR3 is 16 amino acids. The junction had 4 bases not matched to a gene; V was cut back by 2 bases and J by 0 bases. The DNA for the CDR3 is TGTGCCAGCAGCTTACTTGCGGGGGGTAGCACAGATACGCAGTATTTT. Translating it yields CASSLLAGGSTDTQYF.

This clone was counted only a few times. The CDR3 sequence: CASSPEAVSSYNSPLHF. The CDR3 DNA is TGTGCCAGCAGCCCAGAGGCAGTAAGCTCCTATAATTCACCCCTCCACTTT. The chain uses TRBV9 and TRBJ1-6; D is unclear. Germline lookup yields CDR1 SGDLS and CDR2 YYNGEE. Trimming stripped 4 bases from V and 0 bases from J, with 14 bases between. This CDR3 is built from 17 residues.

In DNA, the CDR3 is TGCGCCAGCAGCCCCGTGGACACCATTGAGGGCTACACCTTC. This sequence encodes CASSPVDTIEGYTF. The J gene is TRBJ1-2, the V gene TRBV4-3; D might be TRBD1 (5 bases). V was shortened by 4 bases and J by 8 bases, with 17 bases between the two germline ends. CDR1 LGHNA and CDR2 YSLEER come from the germline V gene. The CDR3 loop spans 14 amino acids.

The V and J genes are TRBV20-1 and TRBJ2-7; D is unresolved. The CDR3 runs 11 residues. Germline V CDR1 and CDR2: DFQATT, SNEGSKA (reference sequence). Deletions cut 6 bases from V and 4 bases from J, with 10 bases between. CDR3 region: CSASHGYEQYF. CDR3 in DNA: TGCAGTGCGAGCCACGGTTACGAGCAGTACTTC.

V is TRBV30 and J is TRBJ2-7, with D possibly being TRBD1 (5 bases). V lost 3 bases, J lost 0 bases, and 9 bases lay in between. Germline values: CDR1 GTSNPN, CDR2 SVGIG (reference sequence). This CDR3 is built from 13 residues. In DNA, the CDR3 is TGTGCCTGGAGCCGACAGAGCTCCTACGAGCAGTACTTC. This sequence encodes CAWSRQSSYEQYF.

The CDR3 protein is CASTPERATGELFF. In DNA form, the CDR3 reads TGTGCCAGTACCCCAGAGAGGGCAACCGGGGAGCTGTTTTTT. The rearrangement joins TRBV19 to TRBJ2-2; TRBD2 might be the D (5 bases). The CDR3 length is 14 residues. CDR1 and CDR2 (germline): LNHDA, SQIVND (reference sequence). Trimming removed 7 bases from V and 5 bases from J, with 14 bases in between.

Remarks on this clone: An end of the junction differs from the germline gene, which may be a read error. The chain is built from TRBV4-3 and TRBJ1-2; unclear D gene. The germline CDR1 and CDR2 sequences are LGHNA and YSLEER. The length of the CDR3 is 15 residues. DNA for the CDR3: TGCGCCAGCAGTCAAGAAGCAGGAACCCGATATGGCTACACCTTC. Its protein is CASSQEAGTRYGYTF.

The chain joins TRBV23-1 to TRBJ2-1; the match to TRBD1 covers 7 bases. TRBV23-1 is identified as an open reading frame with a role that is uncertain. The CDR3 runs 15 residues. V gave up 1 base and J gave up 4 bases; unmatched junction bases: 4. The CDR3 reads CASSQWLDRYNEQFF. CDR3 in DNA: TGCGCCAGCAGTCAATGGCTGGACAGGTACAATGAGCAGTTCTTC.

The chain has TRBV18 and TRBJ2-6; 8 bases agree with TRBD1. The CDR3 has 17 amino acids. V lost 1 base and J lost 4; bases outside the gene matches: 6. The V gene's germline CDR1 is KGHSH and CDR2 LQKENI. The CDR3 DNA follows: TGTGCCAGCTCACCACGCACAGGGGGTGACGGGGCCAACGTCCTGACTTTC. It codes for CASSPRTGGDGANVLTF.

CDR3 sequence reads: CASSLVAGGNTEAFF. The CDR3 bases are TGCGCCAGCAGCTTGGTGGCAGGGGGTAACACTGAAGCTTTCTTT. V gene TRBV5-1 combines with J gene TRBJ1-1; 7 bases line up with TRBD1. V lost 0 bases to trimming and J lost 2 bases; unmatched junction nucleotides: 4. The CDR3 has 15 residues. Germline V lookup: CDR1 SGHRS, CDR2 YFSETQ.

The V and J genes are TRBV19 and TRBJ2-2, with D maybe TRBD2 (5 bases). With 6 bases removed from V and 1 base from J, the gap between germline ends came to 9 bases. Germline V CDR1 and CDR2: LNHDA, SQIVND (reference sequence). This CDR3 comprises 14 residues. Here the CDR3 reads CASRRTGNTGELFF. CDR3 nucleotides: TGTGCCAGTAGGAGGACTGGGAACACCGGGGAGCTGTTTTTT.

The genes are TRBV6-1 and TRBJ2-1; 14 nucleotides match TRBD2. Germline loops: CDR1 MNHNS, CDR2 SASEGT. With V trimmed by 4 bases and J by 2 bases, 13 bases remained unmatched. CDR3 length: 20 amino acids. CDR3 nucleotides: TGTGCCAGCAGTGTTAACGGGGGGACTAGCGGGGGCCCCACCTACAATGAGCAGTTCTTC. It yields the protein CASSVNGGTSGGPTYNEQFF.

This clone was observed once. The chain employs TRBV29-1 and TRBJ1-1; D gene unclear. The V gene lost 8 bases and the J gene lost 8 bases, with 24 bases spanning the gap. The CDR3 length is 14 residues. In germline, CDR1 is SQVTM, CDR2 ANQGSEA. The CDR3 DNA sequence: TGCAGCACGCACGAGACTCGCGGTAAAGTGGAAGCTTTCTTT. Its translation: CSTHETRGKVEAFF.

V gene TRBV18 combines with J gene TRBJ1-3; no reliable D call. Looked up from germline, CDR1 is KGHSH and CDR2 is LQKENI. Trimming left V 2 bases short and J 0 bases short, with 14 bases between. The CDR3 contains 17 residues. The CDR3 coding sequence is TGTGCCAGCTCACCATCATTGGCAGCGTCCTCTGGAAACACCATATATTTT. Its protein product is CASSPSLAASSGNTIYF.

This clone was found a few times. This chain links TRBV9 with TRBJ2-3; a weak D match, TRBD1 (6 bases). The CDR3 runs to 15 residues. Germline values: CDR1 SGDLS, CDR2 YYNGEE. The V gene lost 0 bases and the J gene lost 4 bases, with 12 bases spanning the gap. CDR3 DNA: TGTGCCAGCAGCGTAGGGGGGCCCGGACCAGATACGCAGTATTTT. This codes for CASSVGGPGPDTQYF.